This TCR beta chain was documented in a study of T cells after yellow fever vaccination. In the study overall: Low-cell-number fractions were prepared with SMART-Seq v4 Ultra Low Input.

Germline-derived CDR1 and CDR2 are LNHDA and SQIVND (reference sequence). The CDR3 is 13 amino acids. J gave up 2 bases and V 7 bases, and 4 bases lay outside the gene matches. With regard to this clonotype: The target antigen is unknown.

TCRdb independently ran MiXCR on the 5' RACE reads; one entry per CDR3 protein. This sample has over 110,000 distinct CDR3 sequences; 7.7% occur once, and the top ten carry roughly 0.77%. Study results and caveats: Highly abundant clonotypes carried over from the bulk population could end up in FACS-sorted repertoires as contaminants. Subsequent booster samples again held most clones from primary vaccination (96% CD4, over 80% CD8). Some clonotypes, a small share, were shared between CD4 and CD8 compartments.

The input for sequencing was CD4+ T cells sorted from PBMCs, taken 5 days after the yellow fever booster vaccination. This TCR derives from a man younger than 45 who received the YFV17D yellow fever vaccine. This sequence joins TRBV19 and TRBJ2-7; 8 nucleotides line up with TRBD2. This CDR3 reads CASTVAGTYEQYF. DNA for the CDR3: TGTGCCAGTACCGTAGCGGGGACCTACGAGCAGTACTTC.